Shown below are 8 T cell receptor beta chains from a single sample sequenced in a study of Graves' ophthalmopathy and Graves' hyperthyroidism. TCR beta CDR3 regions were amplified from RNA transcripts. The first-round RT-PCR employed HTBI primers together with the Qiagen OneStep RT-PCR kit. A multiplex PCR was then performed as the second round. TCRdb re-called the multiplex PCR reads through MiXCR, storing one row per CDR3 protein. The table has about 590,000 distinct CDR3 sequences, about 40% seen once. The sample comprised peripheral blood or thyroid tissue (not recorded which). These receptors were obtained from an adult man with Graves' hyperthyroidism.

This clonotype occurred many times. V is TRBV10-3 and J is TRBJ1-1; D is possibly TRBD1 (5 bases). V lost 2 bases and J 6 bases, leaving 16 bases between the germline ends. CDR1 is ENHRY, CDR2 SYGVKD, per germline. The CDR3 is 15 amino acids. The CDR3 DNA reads TGTGCCATCAGTGAGAGTCCAGGGACGGATCCTGAAGCTTTCTTT. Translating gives CAISESPGTDPEAFF.

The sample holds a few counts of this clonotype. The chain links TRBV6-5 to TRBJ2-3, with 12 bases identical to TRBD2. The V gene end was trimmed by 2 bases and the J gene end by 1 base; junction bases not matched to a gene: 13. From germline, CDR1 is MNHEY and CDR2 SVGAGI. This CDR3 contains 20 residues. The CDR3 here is CASSYPTGRLAGGRTDTQYF. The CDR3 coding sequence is TGTGCCAGCAGTTACCCGACAGGGAGGCTAGCGGGAGGGCGCACAGATACGCAGTATTTT.

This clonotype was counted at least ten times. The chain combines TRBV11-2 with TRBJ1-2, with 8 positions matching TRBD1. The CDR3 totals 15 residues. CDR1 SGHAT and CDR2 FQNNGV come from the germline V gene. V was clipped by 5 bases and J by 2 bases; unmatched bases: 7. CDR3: CASSLSGTGNYGYTF. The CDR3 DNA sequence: TGTGCCAGCAGCCTATCCGGGACAGGCAACTATGGCTACACCTTC. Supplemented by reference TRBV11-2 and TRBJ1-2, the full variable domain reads EAGVAQSPRYKIIEKRQSVAFWCNPISGHATLYWYQQILGQGPKLLIQFQNNGVVDDSQLPKDRFSAERLKGVDSTLKIQPAKLEDSAVYLCASSLSGTGNYGYTFGSGTRLTVV.

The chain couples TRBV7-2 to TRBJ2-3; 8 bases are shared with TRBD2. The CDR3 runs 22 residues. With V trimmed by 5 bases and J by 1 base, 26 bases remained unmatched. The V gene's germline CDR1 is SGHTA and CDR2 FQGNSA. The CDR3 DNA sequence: TGTGCCAGCAGCCCTCTGGGGGGGGACCCGTTTTCGCGGGAGGTCGGCACAGATACGCAGTATTTT. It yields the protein CASSPLGGDPFSREVGTDTQYF.

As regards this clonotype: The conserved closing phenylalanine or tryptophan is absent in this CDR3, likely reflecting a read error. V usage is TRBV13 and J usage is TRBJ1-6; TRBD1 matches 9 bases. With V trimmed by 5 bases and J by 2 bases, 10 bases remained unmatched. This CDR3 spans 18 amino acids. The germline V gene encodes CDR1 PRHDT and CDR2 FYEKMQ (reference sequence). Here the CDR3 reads CASSLRMWTGAYNSPLHL. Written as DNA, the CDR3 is TGTGCCAGCAGCCTTAGGATGTGGACAGGGGCCTATAATTCACCCCTCCACCTT.

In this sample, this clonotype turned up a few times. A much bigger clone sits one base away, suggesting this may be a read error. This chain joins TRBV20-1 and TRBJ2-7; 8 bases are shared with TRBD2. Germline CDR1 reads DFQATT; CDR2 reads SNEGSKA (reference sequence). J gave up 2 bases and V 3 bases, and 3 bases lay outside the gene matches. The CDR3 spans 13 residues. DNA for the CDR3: TGCAGTGCTAGCGGGAGGGCCGCCTACGAGCAGTACTTC. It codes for CSASGRAAYEQYF.

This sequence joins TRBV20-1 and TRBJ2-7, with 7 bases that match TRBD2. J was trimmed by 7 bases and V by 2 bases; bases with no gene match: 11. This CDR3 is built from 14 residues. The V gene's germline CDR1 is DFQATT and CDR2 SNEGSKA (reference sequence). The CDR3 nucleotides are TGCAGTGCTAGACGGAGCGGGGCGGACAATGAGCAGTACTTC. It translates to CSARRSGADNEQYF.

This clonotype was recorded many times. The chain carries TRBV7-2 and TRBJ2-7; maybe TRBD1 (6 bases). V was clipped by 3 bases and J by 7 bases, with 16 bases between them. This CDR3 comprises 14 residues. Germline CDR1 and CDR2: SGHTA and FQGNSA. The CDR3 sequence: CASSFLRGSLEQYF. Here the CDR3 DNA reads TGTGCCAGCAGCTTCCTCAGGGGTTCTTTAGAGCAGTACTTC.